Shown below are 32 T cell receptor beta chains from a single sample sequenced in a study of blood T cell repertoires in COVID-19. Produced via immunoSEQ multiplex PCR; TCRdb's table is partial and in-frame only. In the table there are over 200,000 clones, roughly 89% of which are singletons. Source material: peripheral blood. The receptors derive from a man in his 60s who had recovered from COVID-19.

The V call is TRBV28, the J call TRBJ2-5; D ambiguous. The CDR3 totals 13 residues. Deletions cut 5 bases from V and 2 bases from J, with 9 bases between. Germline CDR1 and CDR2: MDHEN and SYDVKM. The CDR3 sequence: CASSAIQQETQYF. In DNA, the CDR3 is TGTGCCAGCAGTGCCATTCAGCAAGAGACCCAGTACTTC.

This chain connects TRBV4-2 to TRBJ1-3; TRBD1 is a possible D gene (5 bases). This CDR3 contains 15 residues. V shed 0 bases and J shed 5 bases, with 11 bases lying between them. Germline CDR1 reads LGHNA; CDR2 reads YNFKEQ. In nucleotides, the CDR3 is TGTGCCAGCAGCCAAGACAAACAGGCTCGAAACACCATATATTTT. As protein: CASSQDKQARNTIYF.

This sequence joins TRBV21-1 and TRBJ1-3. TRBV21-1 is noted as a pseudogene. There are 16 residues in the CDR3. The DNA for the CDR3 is TGTGCCAGCAGCAAAGAAGGCGGAGGTGTGGGAAACACCATATATTTT. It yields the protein CASSKEGGGVGNTIYF.

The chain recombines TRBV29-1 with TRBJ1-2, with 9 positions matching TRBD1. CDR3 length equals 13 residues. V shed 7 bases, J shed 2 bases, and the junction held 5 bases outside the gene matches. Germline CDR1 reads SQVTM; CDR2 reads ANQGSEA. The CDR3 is CSAGQGRNYGYTF. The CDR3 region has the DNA TGCAGCGCTGGACAGGGGAGGAACTATGGCTACACCTTC.

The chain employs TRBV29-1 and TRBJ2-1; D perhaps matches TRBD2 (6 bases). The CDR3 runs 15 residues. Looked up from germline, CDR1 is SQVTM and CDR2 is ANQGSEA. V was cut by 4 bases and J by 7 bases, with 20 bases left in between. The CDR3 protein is CSVGTYGGAGNEQFF. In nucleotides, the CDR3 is TGCAGCGTTGGGACCTATGGCGGGGCGGGTAATGAGCAGTTCTTC.

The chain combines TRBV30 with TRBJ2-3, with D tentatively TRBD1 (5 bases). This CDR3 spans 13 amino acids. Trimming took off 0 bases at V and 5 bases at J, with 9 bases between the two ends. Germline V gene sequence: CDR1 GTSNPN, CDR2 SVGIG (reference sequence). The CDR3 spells CAWSVARGDTQYF. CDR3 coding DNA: TGTGCCTGGAGTGTAGCTAGGGGAGATACGCAGTATTTT.

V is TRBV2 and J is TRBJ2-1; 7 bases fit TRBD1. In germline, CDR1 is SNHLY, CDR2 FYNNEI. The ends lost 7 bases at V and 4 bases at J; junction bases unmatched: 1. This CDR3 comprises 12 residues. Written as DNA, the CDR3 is TGTGCCAGCACGACAGGGTACAATGAGCAGTTCTTC. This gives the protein CASTTGYNEQFF.

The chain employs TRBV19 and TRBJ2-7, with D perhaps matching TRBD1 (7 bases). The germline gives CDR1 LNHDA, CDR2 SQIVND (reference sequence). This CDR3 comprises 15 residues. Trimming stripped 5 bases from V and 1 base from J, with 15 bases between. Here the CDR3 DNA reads TGTGCCAGTAGTCCAGGGGGGACTCTGTCCTACGAGCAGTACTTC. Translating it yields CASSPGGTLSYEQYF.

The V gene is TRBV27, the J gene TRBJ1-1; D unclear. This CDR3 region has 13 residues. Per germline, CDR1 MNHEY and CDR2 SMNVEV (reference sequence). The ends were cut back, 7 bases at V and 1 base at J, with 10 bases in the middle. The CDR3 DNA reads TGTGCCAGCACCGAACGGGAGAACACTGAAGCTTTCTTT. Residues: CASTERENTEAFF.

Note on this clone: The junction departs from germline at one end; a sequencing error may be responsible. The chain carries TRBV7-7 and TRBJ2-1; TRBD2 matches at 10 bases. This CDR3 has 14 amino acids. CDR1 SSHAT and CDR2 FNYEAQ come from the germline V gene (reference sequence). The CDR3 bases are TGTGCTAGCAGCTTTAGCGGGAGGTACAATGAGCAGTTCTTC. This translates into CASSFSGRYNEQFF.

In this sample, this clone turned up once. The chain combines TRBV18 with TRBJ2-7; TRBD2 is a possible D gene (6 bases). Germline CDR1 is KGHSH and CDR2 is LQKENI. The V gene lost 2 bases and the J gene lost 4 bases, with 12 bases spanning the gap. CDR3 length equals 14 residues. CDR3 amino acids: CASSPAGNPYEQYF. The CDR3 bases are TGTGCCAGCTCACCAGCGGGAAACCCTTACGAGCAGTACTTC.

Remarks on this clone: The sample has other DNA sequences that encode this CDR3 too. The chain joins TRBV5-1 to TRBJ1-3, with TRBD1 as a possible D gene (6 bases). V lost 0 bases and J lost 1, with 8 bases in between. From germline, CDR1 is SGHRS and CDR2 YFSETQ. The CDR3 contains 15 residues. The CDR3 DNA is TGCGCCAGCAGCTTGGAAACAGGGTCTGGAAACACCATATATTTT. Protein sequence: CASSLETGSGNTIYF.

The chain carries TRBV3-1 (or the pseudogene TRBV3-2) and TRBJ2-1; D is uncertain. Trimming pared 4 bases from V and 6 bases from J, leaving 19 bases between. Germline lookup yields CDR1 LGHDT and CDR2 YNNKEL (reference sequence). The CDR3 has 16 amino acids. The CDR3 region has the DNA TGTGCCAGCAGCCCCCAAGGAGCCCTTCAACGCAATGAGCAGTTCTTC. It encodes CASSPQGALQRNEQFF.

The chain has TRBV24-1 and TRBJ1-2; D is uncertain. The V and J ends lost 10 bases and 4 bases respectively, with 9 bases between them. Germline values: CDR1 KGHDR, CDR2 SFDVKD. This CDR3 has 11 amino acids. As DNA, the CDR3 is TGTGCCACTCCCTTCCGCTATGGCTACACCTTC. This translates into CATPFRYGYTF.

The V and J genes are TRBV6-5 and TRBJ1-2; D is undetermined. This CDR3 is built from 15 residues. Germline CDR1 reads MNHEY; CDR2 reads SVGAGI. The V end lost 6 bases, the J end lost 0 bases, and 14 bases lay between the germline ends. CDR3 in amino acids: CASSLYGQPNYGYTF. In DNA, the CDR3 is TGTGCCAGCAGCCTCTATGGGCAGCCTAACTATGGCTACACCTTC.

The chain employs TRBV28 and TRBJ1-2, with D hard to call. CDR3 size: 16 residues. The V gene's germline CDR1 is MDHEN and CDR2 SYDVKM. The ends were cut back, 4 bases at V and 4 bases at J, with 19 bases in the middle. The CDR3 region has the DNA TGTGCCAGCAGTTCACCTGGAACTCGCCCGGGCTATGGCTACACCTTC. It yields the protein CASSSPGTRPGYGYTF.

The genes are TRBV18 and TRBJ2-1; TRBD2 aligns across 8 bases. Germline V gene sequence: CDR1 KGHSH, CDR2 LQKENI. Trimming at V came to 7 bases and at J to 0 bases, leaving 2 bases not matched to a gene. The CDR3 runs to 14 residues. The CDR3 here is CASFTSGSYNEQFF. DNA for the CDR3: TGTGCCAGCTTTACTAGCGGCTCCTACAATGAGCAGTTCTTC.

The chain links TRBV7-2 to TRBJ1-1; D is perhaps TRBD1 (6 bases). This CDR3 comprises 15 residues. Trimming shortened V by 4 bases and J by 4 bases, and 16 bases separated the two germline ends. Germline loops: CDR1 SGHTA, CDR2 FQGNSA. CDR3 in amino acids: CASSSRTVGSTEAFF. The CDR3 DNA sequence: TGTGCCAGCAGCTCCCGGACAGTGGGGAGCACTGAAGCTTTCTTT. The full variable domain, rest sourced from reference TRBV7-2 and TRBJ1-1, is GAGVSQSPSNKVTEKGKDVELRCDPISGHTALYWYRQSLGQGLEFLIYFQGNSAPDKSGLPSDRFSAERTGGSVSTLTIQRTQQEDSAVYLCASSSRTVGSTEAFFGQGTRLTVV.

The CDR3 sequence is CASAHRGDTQYF. The CDR3, as DNA: TGTGCCAGCGCACACAGGGGGGATACGCAGTATTTT. The genes are TRBV21-1 and TRBJ2-3; TRBD1, the table's D call, lacks a check against the DNA. TRBV21-1 is assigned pseudogene status. The CDR3 consists of 12 residues.

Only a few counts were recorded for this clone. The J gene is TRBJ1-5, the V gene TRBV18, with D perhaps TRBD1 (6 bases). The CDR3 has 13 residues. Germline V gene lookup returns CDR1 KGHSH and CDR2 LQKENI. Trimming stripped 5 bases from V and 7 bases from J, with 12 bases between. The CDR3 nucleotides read TGTGCCAGCTCAACAGGGAGGGGGCAGCCCCAGCATTTT. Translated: CASSTGRGQPQHF.

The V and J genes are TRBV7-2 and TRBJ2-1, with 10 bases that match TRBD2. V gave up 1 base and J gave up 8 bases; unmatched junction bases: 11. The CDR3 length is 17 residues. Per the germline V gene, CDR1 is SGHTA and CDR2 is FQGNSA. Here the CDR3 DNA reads TGTGCCAGCAGCTTAGTGAGACTGAGCGGGAGGGGGGATGAGCAGTTCTTC. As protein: CASSLVRLSGRGDEQFF.

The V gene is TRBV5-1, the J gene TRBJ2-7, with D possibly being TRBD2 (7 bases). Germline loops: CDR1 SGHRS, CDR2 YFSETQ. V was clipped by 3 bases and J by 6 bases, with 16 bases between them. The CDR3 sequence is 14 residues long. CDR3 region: CASSSYREGVEQYF. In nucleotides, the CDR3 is TGCGCCAGCAGCTCCTACAGGGAGGGGGTCGAGCAGTACTTC. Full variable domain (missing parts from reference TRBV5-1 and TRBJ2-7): KAGVTQTPRYLIKTRGQQVTLSCSPISGHRSVSWYQQTPGQGLQFLFEYFSETQRNKGNFPGRFSGRQFSNSRSEMNVSTLELGDSALYLCASSSYREGVEQYFGPGTRLTVT.

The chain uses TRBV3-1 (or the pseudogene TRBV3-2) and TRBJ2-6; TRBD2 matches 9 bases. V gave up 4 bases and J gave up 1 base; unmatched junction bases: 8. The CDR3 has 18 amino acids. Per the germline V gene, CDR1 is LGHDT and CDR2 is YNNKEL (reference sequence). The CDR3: CASSPQAGGVSGANVLTF. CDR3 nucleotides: TGTGCCAGCAGCCCTCAAGCGGGAGGAGTTTCTGGGGCCAACGTCCTGACTTTC.

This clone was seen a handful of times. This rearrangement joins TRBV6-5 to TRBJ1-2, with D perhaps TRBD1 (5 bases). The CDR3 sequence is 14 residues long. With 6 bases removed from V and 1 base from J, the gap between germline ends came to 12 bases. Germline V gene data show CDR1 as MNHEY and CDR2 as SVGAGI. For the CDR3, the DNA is TGTGCCAGCAGCGGACACTTACTTAACTATGGCTACACCTTC. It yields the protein CASSGHLLNYGYTF.

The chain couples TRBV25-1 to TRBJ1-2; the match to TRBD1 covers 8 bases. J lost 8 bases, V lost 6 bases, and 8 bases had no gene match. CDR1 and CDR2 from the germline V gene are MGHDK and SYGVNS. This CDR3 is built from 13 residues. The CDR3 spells CASRQTGESGYTF. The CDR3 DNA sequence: TGTGCCAGCAGGCAGACAGGGGAAAGCGGCTACACCTTC.

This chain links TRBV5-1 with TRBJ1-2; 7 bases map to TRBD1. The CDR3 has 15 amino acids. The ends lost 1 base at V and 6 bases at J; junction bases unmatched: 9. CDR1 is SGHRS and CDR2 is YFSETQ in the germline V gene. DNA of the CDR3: TGCGCCAGCAGCTTGTCCTCGACAGGGTATGATGGCTACACCTTC. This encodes CASSLSSTGYDGYTF.

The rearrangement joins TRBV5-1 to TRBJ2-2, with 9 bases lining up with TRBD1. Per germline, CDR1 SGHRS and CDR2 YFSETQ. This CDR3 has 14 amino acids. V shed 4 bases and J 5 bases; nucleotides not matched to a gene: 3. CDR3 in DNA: TGCGCCAGCAGCAACAGGGGGCATACCGGGGAGCTGTTTTTT. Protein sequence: CASSNRGHTGELFF.

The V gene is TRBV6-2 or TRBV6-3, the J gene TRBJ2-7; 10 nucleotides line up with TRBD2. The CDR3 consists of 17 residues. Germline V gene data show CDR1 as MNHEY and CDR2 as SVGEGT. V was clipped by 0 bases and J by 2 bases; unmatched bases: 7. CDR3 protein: CASSYSIGLAGAYEQYF. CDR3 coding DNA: TGTGCCAGCAGTTACTCGATTGGTCTAGCGGGGGCCTACGAGCAGTACTTC.

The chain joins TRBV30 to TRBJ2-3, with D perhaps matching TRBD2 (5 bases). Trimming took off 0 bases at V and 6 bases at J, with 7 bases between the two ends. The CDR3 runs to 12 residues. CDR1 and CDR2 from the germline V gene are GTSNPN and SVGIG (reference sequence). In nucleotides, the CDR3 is TGTGCCTGGAGTGTACGGGGTGATACGCAGTATTTT. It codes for CAWSVRGDTQYF. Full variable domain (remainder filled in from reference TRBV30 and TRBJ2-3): SQTIHQWPATLVQPVGSPLSLECTVEGTSNPNLYWYRQAAGRGLQLLFYSVGIGQISSEVPQNLSASRPQDRQFILSSKKLLLSDSGFYLCAWSVRGDTQYFGPGTRLTVL.

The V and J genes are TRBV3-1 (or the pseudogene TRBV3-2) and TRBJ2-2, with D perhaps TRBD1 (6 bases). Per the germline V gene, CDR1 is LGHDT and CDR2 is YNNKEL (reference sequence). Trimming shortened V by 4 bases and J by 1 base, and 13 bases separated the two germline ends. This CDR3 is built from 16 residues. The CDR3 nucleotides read TGTGCCAGCAGCCTAGACTGGACAGAGAACACCGGGGAGCTGTTTTTT. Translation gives CASSLDWTENTGELFF.

DNA of the CDR3: TGTGCCAGCAGTCCCCGGGACAGACAATATGGCTACACCTTC. Encoded protein: CASSPRDRQYGYTF. This chain joins TRBV6-6 and TRBJ1-2; TRBD1 agrees at 7 bases. Unmatched junction bases numbered 8, after V lost 5 bases and J lost 5 bases. This CDR3 region has 14 residues. Germline CDR1 MNHNY, CDR2 SVGAGI (reference sequence).

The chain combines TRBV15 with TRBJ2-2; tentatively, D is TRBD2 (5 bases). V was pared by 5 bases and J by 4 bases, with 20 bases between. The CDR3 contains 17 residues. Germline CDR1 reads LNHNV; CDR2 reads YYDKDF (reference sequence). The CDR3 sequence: CATSPRTRPAGTGELFF. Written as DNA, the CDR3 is TGTGCCACCAGCCCTAGGACTCGACCTGCGGGCACCGGGGAGCTGTTTTTT.